The T cell receptor (beta chain) under discussion was sequenced for a study of T cells in Graves' hyperthyroidism and ophthalmopathy. Study-wide results and limits: Also found in blood were most expanded thyroid clonotypes above 0.001. Separating ophthalmopathy from stable hyperthyroidism was achieved by a 13 V-J model.

The study included ophthalmopathy patients with Clinical Activity Score at least 3, NOSPECS grade at least 4 and duration under 3 months. Diagnoses were established using clinical symptoms, serum thyroxine and TRAb, thyroid ultrasound and orbital computed tomography. This clonotype was recorded many times. Its antigen remains unidentified. Amplified TCR beta CDR3 regions came from RNA transcripts. Researchers ran a first-round RT-PCR on the TCR CDR3 using the HTBI primer set. MiXCR, run by TCRdb on the multiplex PCR reads, gives a single entry per CDR3 protein. The repertoire holds about 300,000 distinct CDR3 sequences, roughly 19% seen once, with less than 40% in the top ten. The sequence derives from a man aged 45-65 years with Graves' ophthalmopathy. The sample was blood.

As DNA, the CDR3 is TGTGCCAGCAGCCCCGGGTCGGGTACGGGGCAGCCCCAGCATTTT. Protein: CASSPGSGTGQPQHF. The chain carries TRBV7-8 and TRBJ1-5; no definite D call. In germline, CDR1 is SGHVS, CDR2 FQNEAQ. This CDR3 is built from 15 residues. Trimming shortened V by 5 bases and J by 7 bases, and 18 bases separated the two germline ends.